The 9 T cell receptor beta chains presented below share a single source sample, sequenced in a study of OX40 agonist ivuxolimab in advanced cancers. Library generation was performed with the immunoSEQ multiplex PCR assay. Imported from immuneACCESS, the table was reduced by TCRdb to in-frame sequences with V and J called. These copies leave out some clones; in studies compared against another copy, an unresolved V gene accounts for under half, and the cause of the remainder is not known. The sample table shows 60,000 to 90,000 clones, and more than 70% are seen once. The leading ten clones occupy 0.76% of the sample. The material sequenced was CD4+ or CD8+ T cells sorted from blood, taken in a trial of the OX40 agonist ivuxolimab. These receptors were taken from an adult with an advanced solid tumor such as melanoma, head and neck, liver or kidney cancer.

The rearrangement uses TRBV19 and TRBJ2-3; D possibly corresponds to TRBD1 (6 bases). Trimming removed 10 bases from V and 6 bases from J, with 17 bases in between. This CDR3 contains 13 residues. Germline V gene sequence: CDR1 LNHDA, CDR2 SQIVND (reference sequence). CDR3 in DNA: TGTGCCACCTCGGACAGACCCCAGGATACGCAGTATTTT. Its translation is CATSDRPQDTQYF.

The chain joins TRBV2 to TRBJ2-5, with D uncertain. V lost 2 bases and J 5 bases, leaving 3 bases between the germline ends. CDR1 and CDR2 (germline): SNHLY, FYNNEI. The CDR3 sequence is 11 residues long. The CDR3 spells CASSEMETQYF. CDR3 sequence (DNA): TGTGCCAGCAGTGAAATGGAGACCCAGTACTTC.

The chain has TRBV12-5 and TRBJ2-2; 14 positions match TRBD2. The CDR3 runs 17 residues. CDR1 LGHNT and CDR2 FRNRAP come from the germline V gene. V dropped 6 bases and J dropped 1; count of bases not matched to a gene: 4. This CDR3 is CASGSGTSGRNTGELFF. CDR3 bases: TGTGCTAGTGGCTCCGGGACTAGCGGGAGGAACACCGGGGAGCTGTTTTTT.

CDR3 protein: CASGGSPYSNQPQHF. DNA of the CDR3: TGTGCCAGCGGGGGCTCGCCGTATAGCAATCAGCCCCAGCATTTT. The genes are TRBV27 and TRBJ1-5, with a weak D call TRBD1 (6 bases). This CDR3 has 15 amino acids. Trimming removed 8 bases from V and 0 bases from J, with 14 bases in between. From germline, CDR1 is MNHEY and CDR2 SMNVEV (reference sequence).

This chain joins TRBV6-1 and TRBJ2-1; D unclear. Trimming removed 5 bases from V and 7 bases from J, with 12 bases in between. Germline CDR1 and CDR2: MNHNS and SASEGT. The CDR3 runs to 13 residues. CDR3 sequence: CASSRPARNEQFF. CDR3 nucleotides: TGTGCCAGCAGTCGTCCTGCGAGGAATGAGCAGTTCTTC.

This chain connects TRBV19 to TRBJ1-3; possible D gene TRBD1, 5 bases. Deletions cut 7 bases from V and 3 bases from J, with 16 bases between. Germline V lookup: CDR1 LNHDA, CDR2 SQIVND (reference sequence). CDR3 length: 15 amino acids. In DNA, the CDR3 is TGTGCCAGTACCCGCGGGGGGACTTATGGAAACACCATATATTTT. Its protein is CASTRGGTYGNTIYF.

For the CDR3, the DNA is TGTGCCAGCAGCCCTTCTATTGGGGACGGATTCACAGATACGCAGTATTTT. It is translated as CASSPSIGDGFTDTQYF. The chain is built from TRBV28 and TRBJ2-3; D could derive from TRBD1 or TRBD2 (5 bases each). The CDR3 is 17 amino acids. V lost 6 bases to trimming and J lost 2 bases, with 21 bases between them. The germline gives CDR1 MDHEN, CDR2 SYDVKM. Full variable domain (outside the CDR3, taken from reference TRBV28 and TRBJ2-3): DVKVTQSSRYLVKRTGEKVFLECVQDMDHENMFWYRQDPGLGLRLIYFSYDVKMKEKGDIPEGYSVSREKKERFSLILESASTNQTSMYLCASSPSIGDGFTDTQYFGPGTRLTVL.

This chain connects TRBV18 to TRBJ1-5; TRBD1 aligns across 7 bases. The germline V gene encodes CDR1 KGHSH and CDR2 LQKENI. There are 15 residues in the CDR3. J gave up 4 bases and V 1 base, and 4 bases lay outside the gene matches. CDR3 protein: CASSPRPGGNQPQHF. In DNA form, the CDR3 reads TGTGCCAGCTCACCACGGCCAGGGGGGAATCAGCCCCAGCATTTT. The variable domain in full, completed from reference TRBV18 and TRBJ1-5, reads NAGVMQNPRHLVRRRGQEARLRCSPMKGHSHVYWYRQLPEEGLKFMVYLQKENIIDESGMPKERFSAEFPKEGPSILRIQQVVRGDSAAYFCASSPRPGGNQPQHFGDGTRLSIL.

This chain joins TRBV5-6 and TRBJ2-2; D perhaps matches TRBD2 (5 bases). The length of the CDR3 is 15 residues. The germline V gene has CDR1 SGHDT and CDR2 YYEEEE. V dropped 1 base and J dropped 4 bases, with 11 bases sitting between them. Here the CDR3 reads CASSLFGILTGELFF. As DNA, the CDR3 is TGTGCCAGCAGCTTGTTCGGGATACTCACCGGGGAGCTGTTTTTT.